This TCR beta chain was observed in a study of beta chain features in type 1 diabetes. V lost 3 bases, J lost 7 bases, and 13 bases stayed unmatched. The CDR3 loop spans 16 amino acids. The germline gives CDR1 SGHDN, CDR2 FVKESK. Expressed TCRB transcripts were sequenced because the entire RNA isolate underwent reverse transcription. Measured with immunoSEQ multiplex PCR; TCRdb has only the in-frame clones, and not every one. The sample lists hundreds of thousands of clones, 11% to 15% occurring once. There are a few counts of this clone. This TCR derives from a woman in her 40s in good health. The specimen sequenced was naive CD4+ T cells from blood. V usage is TRBV14 and J usage is TRBJ1-2; 8 positions match TRBD1. This CDR3 reads CASSQTGTGSPGGYTF. The DNA for the CDR3 is TGTGCCAGCAGCCAGACCGGGACAGGCAGTCCCGGTGGCTACACCTTC.